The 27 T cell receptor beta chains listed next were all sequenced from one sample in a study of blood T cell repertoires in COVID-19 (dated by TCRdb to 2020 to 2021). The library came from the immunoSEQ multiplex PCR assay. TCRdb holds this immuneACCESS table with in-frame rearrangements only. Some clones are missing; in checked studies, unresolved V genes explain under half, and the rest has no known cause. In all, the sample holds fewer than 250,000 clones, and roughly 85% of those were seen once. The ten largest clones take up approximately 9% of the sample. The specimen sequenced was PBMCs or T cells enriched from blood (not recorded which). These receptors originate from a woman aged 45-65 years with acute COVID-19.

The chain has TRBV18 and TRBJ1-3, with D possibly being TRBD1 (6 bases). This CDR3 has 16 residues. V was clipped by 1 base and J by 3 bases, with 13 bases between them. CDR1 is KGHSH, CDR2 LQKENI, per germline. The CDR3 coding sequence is TGTGCCAGCTCACCACTCCAGGGGTTGAGTGGAAACACCATATATTTT. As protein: CASSPLQGLSGNTIYF.

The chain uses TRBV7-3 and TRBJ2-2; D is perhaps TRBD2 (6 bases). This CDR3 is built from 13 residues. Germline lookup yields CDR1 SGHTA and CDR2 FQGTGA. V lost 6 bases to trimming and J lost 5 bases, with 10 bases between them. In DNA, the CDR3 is TGTGCCAGCAGGGAGGGTCATACCGGGGAGCTGTTTTTT. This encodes CASREGHTGELFF.

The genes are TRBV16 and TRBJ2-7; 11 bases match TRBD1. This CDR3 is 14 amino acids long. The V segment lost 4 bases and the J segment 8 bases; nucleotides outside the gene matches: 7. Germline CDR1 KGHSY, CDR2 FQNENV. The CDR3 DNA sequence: TGTGCCAGCAGCCCAACCGGGACAGGGGGGAAGCAGTACTTC. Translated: CASSPTGTGGKQYF.

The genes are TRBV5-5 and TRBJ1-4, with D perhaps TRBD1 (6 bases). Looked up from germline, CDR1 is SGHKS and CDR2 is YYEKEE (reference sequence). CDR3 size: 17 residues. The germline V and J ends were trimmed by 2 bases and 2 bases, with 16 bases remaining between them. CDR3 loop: CASSFRTAGATNEKLFF. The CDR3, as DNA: TGTGCCAGCAGCTTCCGAACCGCAGGGGCCACTAATGAAAAACTGTTTTTT.

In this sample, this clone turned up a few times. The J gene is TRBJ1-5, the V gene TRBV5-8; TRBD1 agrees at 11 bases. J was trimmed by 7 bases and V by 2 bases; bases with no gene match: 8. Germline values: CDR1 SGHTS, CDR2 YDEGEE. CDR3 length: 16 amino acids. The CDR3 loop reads CASSLYGQGAGQPQHF. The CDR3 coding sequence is TGTGCCAGCAGCTTATACGGACAGGGGGCCGGGCAGCCCCAGCATTTT.

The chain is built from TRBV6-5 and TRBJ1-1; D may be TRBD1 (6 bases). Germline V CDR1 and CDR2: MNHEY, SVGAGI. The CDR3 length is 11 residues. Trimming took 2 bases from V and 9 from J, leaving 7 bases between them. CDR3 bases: TGTGCCAGCAGTTACCGGGACAAAGCTTTCTTT. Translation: CASSYRDKAFF.

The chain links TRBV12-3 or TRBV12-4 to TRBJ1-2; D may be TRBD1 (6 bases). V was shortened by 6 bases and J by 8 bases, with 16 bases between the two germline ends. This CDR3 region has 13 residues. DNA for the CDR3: TGTGCCAGCAGCCGGGGGGGGGCGCGAGGCTACACCTTC. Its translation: CASSRGGARGYTF.

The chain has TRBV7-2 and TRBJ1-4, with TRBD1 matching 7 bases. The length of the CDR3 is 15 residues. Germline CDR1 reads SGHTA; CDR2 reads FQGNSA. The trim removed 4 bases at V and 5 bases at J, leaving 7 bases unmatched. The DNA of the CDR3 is TGTGCCAGCAGCTCTAGGACAGGAGTAAATGAAAAACTGTTTTTT. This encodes CASSSRTGVNEKLFF. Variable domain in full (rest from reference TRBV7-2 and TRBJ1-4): GAGVSQSPSNKVTEKGKDVELRCDPISGHTALYWYRQSLGQGLEFLIYFQGNSAPDKSGLPSDRFSAERTGGSVSTLTIQRTQQEDSAVYLCASSSRTGVNEKLFFGSGTQLSVL.

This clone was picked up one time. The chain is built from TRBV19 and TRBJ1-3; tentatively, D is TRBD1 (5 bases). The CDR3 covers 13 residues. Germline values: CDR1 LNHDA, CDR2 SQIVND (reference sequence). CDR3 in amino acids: CSSAGVGGNTIYF. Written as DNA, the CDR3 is TGTTCCTCGGCGGGGGTCGGTGGAAACACCATATATTTT.

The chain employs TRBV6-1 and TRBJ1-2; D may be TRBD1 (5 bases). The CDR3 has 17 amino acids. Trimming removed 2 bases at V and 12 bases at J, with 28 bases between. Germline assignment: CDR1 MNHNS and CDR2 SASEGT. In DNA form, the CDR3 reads TGTGCCAGCAGTGAACTTCTTTTGAGCGACAGTCCCTTACTAAACACCTTC. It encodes CASSELLLSDSPLLNTF.

The CDR3 here is CATAFLQGEGNTIYF. For the CDR3, the DNA is TGTGCCACCGCTTTCTTACAGGGGGAAGGAAACACCATATATTTT. The chain employs TRBV13 and TRBJ1-3; 8 bases match TRBD1. Trimming at V came to 10 bases and at J to 4 bases, leaving 12 bases not matched to a gene. Germline lookup yields CDR1 PRHDT and CDR2 FYEKMQ (reference sequence). The CDR3 sequence is 15 residues long.

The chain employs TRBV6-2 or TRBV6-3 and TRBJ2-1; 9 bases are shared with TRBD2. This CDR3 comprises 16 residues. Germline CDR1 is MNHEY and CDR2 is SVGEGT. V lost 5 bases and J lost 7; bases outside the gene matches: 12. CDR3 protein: CASSVRLAGSPNEQFF. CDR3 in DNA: TGTGCCAGCAGTGTGAGGCTAGCGGGGTCCCCGAATGAGCAGTTCTTC.

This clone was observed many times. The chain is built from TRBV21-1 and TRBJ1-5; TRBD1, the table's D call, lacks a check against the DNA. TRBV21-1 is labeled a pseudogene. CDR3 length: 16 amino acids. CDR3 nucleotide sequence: TGTGCCAGCAGCAAATTACACAGCTGTAGCAATCAGCCCCAGCATTTT. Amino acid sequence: CASSKLHSCSNQPQHF.

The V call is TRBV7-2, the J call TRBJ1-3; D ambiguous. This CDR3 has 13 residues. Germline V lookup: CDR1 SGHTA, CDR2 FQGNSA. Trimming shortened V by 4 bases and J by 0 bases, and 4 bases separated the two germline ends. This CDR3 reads CASSWASGNTIYF. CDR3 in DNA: TGTGCCAGCAGCTGGGCCTCTGGAAACACCATATATTTT. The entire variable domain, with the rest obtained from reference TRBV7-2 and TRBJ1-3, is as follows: GAGVSQSPSNKVTEKGKDVELRCDPISGHTALYWYRQSLGQGLEFLIYFQGNSAPDKSGLPSDRFSAERTGGSVSTLTIQRTQQEDSAVYLCASSWASGNTIYFGEGSWLTVV.

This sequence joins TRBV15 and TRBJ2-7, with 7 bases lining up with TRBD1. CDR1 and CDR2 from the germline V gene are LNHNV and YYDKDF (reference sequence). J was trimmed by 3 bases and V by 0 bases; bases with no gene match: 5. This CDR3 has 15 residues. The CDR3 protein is CATSRDTGEGYEQYF. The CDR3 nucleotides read TGTGCCACCAGCAGAGATACAGGGGAAGGCTACGAGCAGTACTTC.

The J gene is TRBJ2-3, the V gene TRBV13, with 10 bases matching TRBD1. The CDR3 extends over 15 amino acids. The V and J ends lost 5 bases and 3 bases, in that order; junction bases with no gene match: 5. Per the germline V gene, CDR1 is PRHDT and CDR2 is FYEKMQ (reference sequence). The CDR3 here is CASSLGQGRTDTQYF. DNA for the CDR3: TGTGCCAGCAGCCTGGGACAGGGGAGAACAGATACGCAGTATTTT.

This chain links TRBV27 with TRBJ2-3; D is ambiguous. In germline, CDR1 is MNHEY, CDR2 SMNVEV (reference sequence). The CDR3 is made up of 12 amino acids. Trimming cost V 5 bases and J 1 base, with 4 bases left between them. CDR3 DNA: TGTGCCAGCAGTCCAGGCACAGATACGCAGTATTTT. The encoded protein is CASSPGTDTQYF.

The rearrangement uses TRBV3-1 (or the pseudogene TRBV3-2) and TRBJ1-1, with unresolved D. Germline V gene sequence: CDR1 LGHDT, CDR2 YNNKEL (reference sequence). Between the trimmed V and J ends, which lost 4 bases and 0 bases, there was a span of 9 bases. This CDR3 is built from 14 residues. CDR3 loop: CASSRSTLNTEAFF. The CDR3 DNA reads TGTGCCAGCAGCCGATCTACCTTGAACACTGAAGCTTTCTTT.

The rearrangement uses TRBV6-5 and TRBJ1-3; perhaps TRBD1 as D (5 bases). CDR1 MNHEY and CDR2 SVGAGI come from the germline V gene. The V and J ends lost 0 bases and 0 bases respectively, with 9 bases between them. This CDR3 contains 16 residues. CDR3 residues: CASSYSRQSSGNTIYF. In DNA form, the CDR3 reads TGTGCCAGCAGTTACTCGAGACAGAGCTCTGGAAACACCATATATTTT.

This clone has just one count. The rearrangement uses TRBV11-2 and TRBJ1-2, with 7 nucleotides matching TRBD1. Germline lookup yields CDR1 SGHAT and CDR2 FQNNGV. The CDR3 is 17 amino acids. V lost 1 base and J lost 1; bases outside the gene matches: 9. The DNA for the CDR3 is TGTGCCAGCAGCTTAGCAGTCGGGACAGACAATAACTATGGCTACACCTTC. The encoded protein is CASSLAVGTDNNYGYTF.

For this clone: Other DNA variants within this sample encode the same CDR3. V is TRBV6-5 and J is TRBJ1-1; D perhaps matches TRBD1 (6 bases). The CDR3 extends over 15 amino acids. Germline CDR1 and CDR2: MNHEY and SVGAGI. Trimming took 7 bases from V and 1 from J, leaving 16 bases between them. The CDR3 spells CASKTRGFGNTEAFF. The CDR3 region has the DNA TGTGCCAGCAAAACAAGGGGGTTTGGGAACACTGAAGCTTTCTTT.

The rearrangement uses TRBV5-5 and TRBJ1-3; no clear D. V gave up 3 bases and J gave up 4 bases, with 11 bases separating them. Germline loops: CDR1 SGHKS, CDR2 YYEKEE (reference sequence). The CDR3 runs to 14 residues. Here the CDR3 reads CASSSDGGGNTIYF. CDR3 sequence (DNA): TGTGCCAGCAGCTCAGACGGAGGGGGAAACACCATATATTTT. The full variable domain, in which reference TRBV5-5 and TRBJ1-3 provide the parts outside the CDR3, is DAGVTQSPTHLIKTRGQQVTLRCSPISGHKSVSWYQQVLGQGPQFIFQYYEKEERGRGNFPDRFSARQFPNYSSELNVNALLLGDSALYLCASSSDGGGNTIYFGEGSWLTVV.

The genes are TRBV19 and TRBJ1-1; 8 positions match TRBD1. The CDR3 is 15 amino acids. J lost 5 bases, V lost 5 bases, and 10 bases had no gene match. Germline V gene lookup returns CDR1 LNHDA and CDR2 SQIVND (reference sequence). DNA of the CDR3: TGTGCCAGTAGTTGGACAGGGATGATTGGGACTGAAGCTTTCTTT. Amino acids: CASSWTGMIGTEAFF.

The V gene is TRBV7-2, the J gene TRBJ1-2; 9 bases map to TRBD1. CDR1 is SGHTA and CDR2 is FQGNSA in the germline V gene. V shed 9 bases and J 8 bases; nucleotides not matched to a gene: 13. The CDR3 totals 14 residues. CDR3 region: CASKPGQGIRGYTF. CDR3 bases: TGTGCCAGTAAACCGGGACAGGGTATTCGCGGCTACACCTTC. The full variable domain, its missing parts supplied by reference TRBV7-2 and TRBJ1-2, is GAGVSQSPSNKVTEKGKDVELRCDPISGHTALYWYRQSLGQGLEFLIYFQGNSAPDKSGLPSDRFSAERTGGSVSTLTIQRTQQEDSAVYLCASKPGQGIRGYTFGSGTRLTVV.

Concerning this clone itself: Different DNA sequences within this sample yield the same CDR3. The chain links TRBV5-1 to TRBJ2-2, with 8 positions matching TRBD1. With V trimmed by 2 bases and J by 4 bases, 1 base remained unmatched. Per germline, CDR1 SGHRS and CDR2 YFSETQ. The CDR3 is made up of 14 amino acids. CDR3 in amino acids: CASSLDRGTGELFF. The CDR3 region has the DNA TGCGCCAGCAGCTTAGACAGGGGCACCGGGGAGCTGTTTTTT.

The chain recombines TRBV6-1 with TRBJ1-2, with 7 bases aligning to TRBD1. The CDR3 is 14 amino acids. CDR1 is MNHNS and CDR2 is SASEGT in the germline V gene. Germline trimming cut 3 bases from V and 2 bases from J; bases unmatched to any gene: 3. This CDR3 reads CASSDQDRNYGYTF. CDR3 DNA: TGTGCCAGCAGTGACCAGGACAGGAACTATGGCTACACCTTC.

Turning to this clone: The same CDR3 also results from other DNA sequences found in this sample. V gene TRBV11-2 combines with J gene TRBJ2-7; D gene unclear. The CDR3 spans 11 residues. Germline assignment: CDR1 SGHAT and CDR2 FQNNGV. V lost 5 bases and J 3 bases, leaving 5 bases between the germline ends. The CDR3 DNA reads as TGTGCCAGCAGCCCATTCTACGAGCAGTACTTC. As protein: CASSPFYEQYF. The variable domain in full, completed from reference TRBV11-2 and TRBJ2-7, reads EAGVAQSPRYKIIEKRQSVAFWCNPISGHATLYWYQQILGQGPKLLIQFQNNGVVDDSQLPKDRFSAERLKGVDSTLKIQPAKLEDSAVYLCASSPFYEQYFGPGTRLTVT.